Below, one T cell receptor (beta chain) is given with its context. This entry belongs to a study of blood T cell repertoires in COVID-19. Whole-study context: In each case, the material was cDNA or gDNA derived from T cells, B-cell-depleted T cells, or PBMCs.

As originally analysed: The authors estimated nucleated cell counts from reference gene primer amplification. Repertoires were generated with immunoSEQ multiplex PCR, while TCRdb's copy carries only in-frame clones and drops some. V, J and clone size derive from that table, while D and trimming were established from the DNA sequence. The sample lists 100,000 to 150,000 clones, 79% seen once, with about 40% in the top ten. Germline lookup yields CDR1 SSHAT and CDR2 FNYEAQ (reference sequence). V shed 5 bases, J shed 2 bases, and the junction held 4 bases outside the gene matches. The length of the CDR3 is 14 residues.

The V call is TRBV7-7, the J call TRBJ2-3; 7 bases match TRBD1. The sequence derives from a man aged 40-49 years with active or convalescent COVID-19. Sequencing was performed on peripheral blood. The DNA of the CDR3 is TGTGCCAGCAGCCAGGGACAGCACACAGATACGCAGTATTTT. It translates to CASSQGQHTDTQYF.